This T cell receptor beta chain was found in a study of OX40 agonist ivuxolimab in advanced cancers. Study information: The patients received agonistic anti-OX40 (CD134) antibody ivuxolimab. A partial response was reached by three patients: one with hepatocellular carcinoma and two with cutaneous melanoma.

V was pared by 4 bases and J by 3 bases, with 7 bases of the junction left unmatched. This CDR3 is built from 14 residues. The germline V gene has CDR1 SGHNT and CDR2 YYREEE (reference sequence). The protocol was immunoSEQ multiplex PCR, while the TCRdb copy is restricted to in-frame clones and leaves out a portion. The repertoire holds roughly 30,000 clones, approximately 84% seen once, with approximately 16% in the top ten. Source: CD4+ or CD8+ T cells sorted from blood, taken in a trial of the OX40 agonist ivuxolimab. This TCR derives from an adult with an advanced solid tumor such as melanoma, head and neck, liver or kidney cancer. The rearrangement links TRBV5-4 to TRBJ2-7, with 7 bases identical to TRBD2. This CDR3 is CASSLGGSRYEQYF. The CDR3 DNA is TGTGCCAGCAGCCTGGGCGGGAGTCGCTACGAGCAGTACTTC.